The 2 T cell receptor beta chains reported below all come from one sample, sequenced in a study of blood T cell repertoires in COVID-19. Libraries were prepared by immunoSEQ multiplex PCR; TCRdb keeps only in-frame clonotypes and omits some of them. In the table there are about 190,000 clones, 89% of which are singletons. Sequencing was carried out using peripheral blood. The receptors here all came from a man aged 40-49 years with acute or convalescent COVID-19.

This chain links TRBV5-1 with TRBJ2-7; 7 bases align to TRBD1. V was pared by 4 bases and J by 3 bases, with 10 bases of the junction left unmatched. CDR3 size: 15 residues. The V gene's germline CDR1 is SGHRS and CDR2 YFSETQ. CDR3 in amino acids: CASSPRGQAFYEQYF. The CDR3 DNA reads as TGCGCCAGCAGCCCCCGAGGACAGGCTTTCTACGAGCAGTACTTC.

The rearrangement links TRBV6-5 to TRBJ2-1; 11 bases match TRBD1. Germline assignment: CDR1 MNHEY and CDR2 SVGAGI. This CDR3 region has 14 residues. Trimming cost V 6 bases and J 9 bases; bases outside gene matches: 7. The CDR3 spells CASSPRDRGSEQFF. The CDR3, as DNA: TGTGCCAGCAGCCCAAGGGACAGGGGGAGTGAGCAGTTCTTC.